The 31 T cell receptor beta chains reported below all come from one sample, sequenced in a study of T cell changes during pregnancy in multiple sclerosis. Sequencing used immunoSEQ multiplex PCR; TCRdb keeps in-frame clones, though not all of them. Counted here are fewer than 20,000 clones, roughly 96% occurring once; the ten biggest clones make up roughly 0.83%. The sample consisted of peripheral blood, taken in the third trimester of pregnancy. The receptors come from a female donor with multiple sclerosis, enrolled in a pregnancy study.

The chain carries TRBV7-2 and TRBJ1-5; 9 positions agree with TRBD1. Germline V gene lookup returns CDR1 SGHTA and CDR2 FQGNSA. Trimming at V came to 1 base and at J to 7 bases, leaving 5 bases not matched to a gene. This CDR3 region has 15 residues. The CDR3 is CASSLGGTGPQPQHF. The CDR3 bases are TGTGCCAGCAGCTTAGGGGGGACAGGGCCCCAGCCCCAGCATTTT.

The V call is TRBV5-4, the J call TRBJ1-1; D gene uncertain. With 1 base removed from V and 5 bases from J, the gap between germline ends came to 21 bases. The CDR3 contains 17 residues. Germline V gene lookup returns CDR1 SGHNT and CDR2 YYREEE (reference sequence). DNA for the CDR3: TGTGCCAGCAGCTTGTCCCAAACCGAGGCAGTCGGGACTGAAGCTTTCTTT. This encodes CASSLSQTEAVGTEAFF.

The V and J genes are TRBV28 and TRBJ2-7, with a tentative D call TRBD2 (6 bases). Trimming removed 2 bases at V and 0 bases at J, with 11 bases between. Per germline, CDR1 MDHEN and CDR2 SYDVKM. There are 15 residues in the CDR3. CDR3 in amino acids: CASSLAGTLSYEQYF. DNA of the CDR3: TGTGCCAGCAGTTTAGCCGGGACTCTCTCCTACGAGCAGTACTTC.

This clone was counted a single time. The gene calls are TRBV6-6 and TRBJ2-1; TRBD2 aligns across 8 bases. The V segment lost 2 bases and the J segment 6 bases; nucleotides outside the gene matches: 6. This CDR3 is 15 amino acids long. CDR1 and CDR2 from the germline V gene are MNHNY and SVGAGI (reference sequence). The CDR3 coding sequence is TGTGCCAGCAGTTACAGGGGTCGGGGGGGCAATGAGCAGTTCTTC. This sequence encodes CASSYRGRGGNEQFF.

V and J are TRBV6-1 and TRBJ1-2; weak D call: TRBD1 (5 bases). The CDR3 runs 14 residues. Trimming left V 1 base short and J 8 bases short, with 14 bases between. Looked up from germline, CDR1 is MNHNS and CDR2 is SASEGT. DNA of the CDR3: TGTGCCAGCAGTGAAGAGGAGGGACGCGCGGGCTACACCTTC. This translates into CASSEEEGRAGYTF.

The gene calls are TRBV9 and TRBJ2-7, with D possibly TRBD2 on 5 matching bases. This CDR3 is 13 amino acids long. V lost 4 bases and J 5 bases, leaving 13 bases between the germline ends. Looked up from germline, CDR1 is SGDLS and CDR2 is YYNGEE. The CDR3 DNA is TGTGCCAGCAGCTCCGACGAGGGCCACGAGCAGTACTTC. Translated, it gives CASSSDEGHEQYF.

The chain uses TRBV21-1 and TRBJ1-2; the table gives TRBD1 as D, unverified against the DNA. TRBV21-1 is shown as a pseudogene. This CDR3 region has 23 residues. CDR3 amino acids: CASSKGAELNRTLGQEAFYGYTF. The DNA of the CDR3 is TGTGCCAGCAGCAAAGGGGCCGAGTTAAATAGGACCTTGGGACAGGAAGCTTTCTATGGCTACACCTTC.

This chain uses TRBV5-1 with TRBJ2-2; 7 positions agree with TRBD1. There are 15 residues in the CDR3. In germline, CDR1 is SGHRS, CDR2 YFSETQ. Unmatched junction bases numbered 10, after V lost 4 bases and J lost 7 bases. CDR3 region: CASSPLTGAGGELFF. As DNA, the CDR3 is TGCGCCAGCAGCCCACTCACAGGGGCGGGCGGGGAGCTGTTTTTT.

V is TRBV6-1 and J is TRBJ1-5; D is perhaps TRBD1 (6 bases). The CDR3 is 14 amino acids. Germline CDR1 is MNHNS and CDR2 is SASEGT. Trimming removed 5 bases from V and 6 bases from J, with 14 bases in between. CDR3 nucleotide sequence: TGTGCCAGCAGTTCCTCAGGGGTCGGTCAGCCCCAGCATTTT. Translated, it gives CASSSSGVGQPQHF.

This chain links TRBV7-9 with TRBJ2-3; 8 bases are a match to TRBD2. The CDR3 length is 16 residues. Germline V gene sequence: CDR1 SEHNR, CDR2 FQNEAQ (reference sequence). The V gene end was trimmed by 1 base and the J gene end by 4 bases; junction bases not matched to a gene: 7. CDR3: CASSLVLGRGADTQYF. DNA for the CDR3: TGTGCCAGCAGCTTAGTTCTCGGGAGGGGAGCAGATACGCAGTATTTT. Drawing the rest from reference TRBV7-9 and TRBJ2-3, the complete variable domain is DTGVSQNPRHKITKRGQNVTFRCDPISEHNRLYWYRQTLGQGPEFLTYFQNEAQLEKSRLLSDRFSAERPKGSFSTLEIQRTEQGDSAMYLCASSLVLGRGADTQYFGPGTRLTVL.

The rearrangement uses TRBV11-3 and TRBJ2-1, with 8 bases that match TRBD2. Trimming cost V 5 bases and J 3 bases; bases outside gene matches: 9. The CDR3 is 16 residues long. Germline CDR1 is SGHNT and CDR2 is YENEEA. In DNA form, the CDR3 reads TGTGCCAGCAGCCCCCAATTTCGGGGGGGCTACAATGAGCAGTTCTTC. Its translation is CASSPQFRGGYNEQFF.

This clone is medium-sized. The CDR3 DNA reads as TGTGCCAGCGGACCGGACAGTTTAAGCTACGAGCAGTACTTC. Protein sequence: CASGPDSLSYEQYF. V and J are TRBV6-5 and TRBJ2-7, with D tentatively TRBD1 (6 bases). The CDR3 consists of 14 residues. Trimming pared 8 bases from V and 3 bases from J, leaving 17 bases between. Germline CDR1 MNHEY, CDR2 SVGAGI.

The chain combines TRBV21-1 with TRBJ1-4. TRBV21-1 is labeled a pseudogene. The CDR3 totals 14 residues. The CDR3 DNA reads TGTGCCAGCAGCAACGTCCGGTACAATGAAAAACTGTTTTTT. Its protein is CASSNVRYNEKLFF.

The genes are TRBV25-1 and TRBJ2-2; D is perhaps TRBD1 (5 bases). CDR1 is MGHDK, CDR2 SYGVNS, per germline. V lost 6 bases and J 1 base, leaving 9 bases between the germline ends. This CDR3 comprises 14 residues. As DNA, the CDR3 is TGTGCCAGCAGCCTTACAGGGAACACCGGGGAGCTGTTTTTT. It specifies CASSLTGNTGELFF.

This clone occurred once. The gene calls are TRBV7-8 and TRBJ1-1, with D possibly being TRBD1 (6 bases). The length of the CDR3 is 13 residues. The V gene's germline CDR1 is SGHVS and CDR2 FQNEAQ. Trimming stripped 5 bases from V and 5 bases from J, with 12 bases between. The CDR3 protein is CASSKGGDTEAFF. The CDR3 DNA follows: TGTGCCAGCAGCAAGGGGGGGGATACTGAAGCTTTCTTT.

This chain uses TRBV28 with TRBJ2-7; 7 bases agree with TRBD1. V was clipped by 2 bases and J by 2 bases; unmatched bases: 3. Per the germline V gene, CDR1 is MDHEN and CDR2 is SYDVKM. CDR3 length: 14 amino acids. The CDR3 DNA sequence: TGTGCCAGCAGTTTAGGACAGGTCACCTACGAGCAGTACTTC. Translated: CASSLGQVTYEQYF.

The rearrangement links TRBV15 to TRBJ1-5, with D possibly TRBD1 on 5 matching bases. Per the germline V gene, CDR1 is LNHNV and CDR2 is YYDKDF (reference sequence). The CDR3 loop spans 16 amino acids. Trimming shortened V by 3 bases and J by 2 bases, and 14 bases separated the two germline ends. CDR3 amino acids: CATSRGGGYGNQPQHF. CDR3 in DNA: TGTGCCACCAGCAGGGGGGGAGGGTATGGCAATCAGCCCCAGCATTTT.

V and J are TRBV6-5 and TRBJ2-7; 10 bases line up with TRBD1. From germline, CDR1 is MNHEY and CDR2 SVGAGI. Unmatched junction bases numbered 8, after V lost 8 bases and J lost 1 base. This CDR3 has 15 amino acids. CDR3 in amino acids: CASSKGDRGSYEQYF. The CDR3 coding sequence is TGTGCCAGCTCTAAAGGGGACAGGGGTTCCTACGAGCAGTACTTC.

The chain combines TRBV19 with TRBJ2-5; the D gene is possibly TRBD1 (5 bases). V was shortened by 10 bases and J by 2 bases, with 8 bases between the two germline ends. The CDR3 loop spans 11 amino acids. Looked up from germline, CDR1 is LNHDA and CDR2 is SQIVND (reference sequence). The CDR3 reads CATRGQETQYF. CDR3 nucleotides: TGTGCCACAAGGGGACAAGAGACCCAGTACTTC.

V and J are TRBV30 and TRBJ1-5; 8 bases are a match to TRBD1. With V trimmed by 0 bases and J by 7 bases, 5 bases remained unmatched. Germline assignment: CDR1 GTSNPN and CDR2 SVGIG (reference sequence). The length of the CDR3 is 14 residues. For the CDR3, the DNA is TGTGCCTGGAGTGTAGGACAGGGAAACCAGCCCCAGCATTTT. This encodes CAWSVGQGNQPQHF. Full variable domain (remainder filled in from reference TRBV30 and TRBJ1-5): SQTIHQWPATLVQPVGSPLSLECTVEGTSNPNLYWYRQAAGRGLQLLFYSVGIGQISSEVPQNLSASRPQDRQFILSSKKLLLSDSGFYLCAWSVGQGNQPQHFGDGTRLSIL.

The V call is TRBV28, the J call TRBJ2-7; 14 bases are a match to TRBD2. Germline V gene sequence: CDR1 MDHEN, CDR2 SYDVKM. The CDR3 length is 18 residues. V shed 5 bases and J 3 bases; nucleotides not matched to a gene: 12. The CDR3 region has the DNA TGTGCCAGCAGTAGCCCTGGACTAGCGGGAGGAAACCACTACGAGCAGTACTTC. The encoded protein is CASSSPGLAGGNHYEQYF. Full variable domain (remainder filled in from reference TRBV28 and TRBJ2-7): DVKVTQSSRYLVKRTGEKVFLECVQDMDHENMFWYRQDPGLGLRLIYFSYDVKMKEKGDIPEGYSVSREKKERFSLILESASTNQTSMYLCASSSPGLAGGNHYEQYFGPGTRLTVT.

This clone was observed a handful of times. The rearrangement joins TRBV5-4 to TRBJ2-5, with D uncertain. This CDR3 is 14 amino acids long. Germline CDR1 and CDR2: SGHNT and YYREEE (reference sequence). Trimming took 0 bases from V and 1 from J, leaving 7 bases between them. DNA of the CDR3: TGTGCCAGCAGCTTGGGATCAGTCCAAGAGACCCAGTACTTC. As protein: CASSLGSVQETQYF.

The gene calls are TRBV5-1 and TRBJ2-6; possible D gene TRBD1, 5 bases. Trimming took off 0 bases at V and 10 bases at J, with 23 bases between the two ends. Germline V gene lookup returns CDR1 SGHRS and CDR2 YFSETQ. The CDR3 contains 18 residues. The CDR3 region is CASSLDSRAPTPPNVLTF. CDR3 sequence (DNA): TGCGCCAGCAGCTTGGACTCCAGGGCCCCCACTCCCCCGAACGTCCTGACTTTC.

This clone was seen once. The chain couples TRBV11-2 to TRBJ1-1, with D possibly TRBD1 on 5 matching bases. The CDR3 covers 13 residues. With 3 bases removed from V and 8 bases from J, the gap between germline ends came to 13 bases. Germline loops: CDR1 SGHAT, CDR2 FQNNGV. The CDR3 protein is CASSLTAGSEAFF. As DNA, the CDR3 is TGTGCCAGCAGCTTGACGGCAGGGTCCGAAGCTTTCTTT.

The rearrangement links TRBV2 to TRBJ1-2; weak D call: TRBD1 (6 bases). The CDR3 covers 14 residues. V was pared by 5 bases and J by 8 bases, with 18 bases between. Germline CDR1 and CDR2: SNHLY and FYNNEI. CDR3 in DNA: TGTGCCAGCAGTTGGGAAACAGGGTCGGGGGGCTACACCTTC. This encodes CASSWETGSGGYTF.

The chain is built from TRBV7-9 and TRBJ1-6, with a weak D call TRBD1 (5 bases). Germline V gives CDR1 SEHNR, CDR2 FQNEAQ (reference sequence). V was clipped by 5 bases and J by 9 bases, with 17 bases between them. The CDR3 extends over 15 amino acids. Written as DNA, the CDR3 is TGTGCCAGCAGCCCGCCAGGGCCCGGGGGTTCACCCCTCCACTTT. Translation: CASSPPGPGGSPLHF.

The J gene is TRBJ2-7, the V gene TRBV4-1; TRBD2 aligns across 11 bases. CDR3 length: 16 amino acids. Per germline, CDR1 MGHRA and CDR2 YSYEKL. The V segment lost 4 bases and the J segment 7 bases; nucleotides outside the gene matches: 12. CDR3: CASSPSQVAGGLEQYF. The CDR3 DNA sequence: TGCGCCAGCAGCCCCTCTCAGGTAGCGGGAGGGCTTGAGCAGTACTTC.

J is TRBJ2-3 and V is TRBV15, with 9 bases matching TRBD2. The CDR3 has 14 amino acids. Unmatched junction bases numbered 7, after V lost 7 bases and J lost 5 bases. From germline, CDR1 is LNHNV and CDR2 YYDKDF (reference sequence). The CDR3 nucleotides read TGTGCCACCAAGGGCGGGGGGGCTAAAGATACGCAGTATTTT. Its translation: CATKGGGAKDTQYF.

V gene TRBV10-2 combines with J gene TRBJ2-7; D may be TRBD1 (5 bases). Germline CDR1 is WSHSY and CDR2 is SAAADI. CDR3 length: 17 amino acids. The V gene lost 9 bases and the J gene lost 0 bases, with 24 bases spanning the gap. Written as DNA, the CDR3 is TGCGCCAGTTCGAGCTTGGGGCAGGAGATTAGCTCCTACGAGCAGTACTTC. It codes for CASSSLGQEISSYEQYF.

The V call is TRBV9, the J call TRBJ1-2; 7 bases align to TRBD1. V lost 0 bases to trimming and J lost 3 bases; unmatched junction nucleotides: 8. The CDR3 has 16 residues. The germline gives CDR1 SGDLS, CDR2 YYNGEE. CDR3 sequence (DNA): TGTGCCAGCAGCGTAGGTCGAGGGGGCGCTGACTATGGCTACACCTTC. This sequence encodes CASSVGRGGADYGYTF.

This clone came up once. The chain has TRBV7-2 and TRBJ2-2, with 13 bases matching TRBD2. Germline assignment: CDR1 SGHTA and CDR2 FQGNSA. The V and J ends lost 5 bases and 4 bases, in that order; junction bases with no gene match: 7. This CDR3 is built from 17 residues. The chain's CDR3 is CASSPRTSGGITGELFF. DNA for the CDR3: TGTGCCAGCAGCCCTCGGACTAGCGGGGGAATCACCGGGGAGCTGTTTTTT.